The T cell receptor beta chain described here comes from a study of blood T cell repertoires in COVID-19 (dated by TCRdb to 2018 to 2020). About the study as a whole: Samples from collaborators originated in the United States, Italy and Spain and spanned both the acute and convalescent phases of COVID-19. Where HLA class I and class II types were available, the types were taken from metadata supplied by the sample provider, not from assay-based typing. The dataset comprised deeply sampled blood TCRbeta repertoires from subjects exposed to, actively infected with, or recovered from COVID-19. The material from the prospective study consisted of cDNA or gDNA derived from T cells, B-cell-depleted T cells, or PBMCs. The repertoires were made available in a free public database intended to serve as a resource for research on the immune response to SARS-CoV-2. Sample metadata almost always included a de-identified subject ID, COVID-19 status, age in years and sex. The samples were drawn from the first 160 participants of the ongoing ImmuneRACE study and from 950 to 1,500 subjects provided by 6 global collaborators.

A note on this clone: There is no known antigen for this receptor. Base qualities are missing; no much larger clone stands one base away.

The investigation overall reported the following: Clinical and demographic metadata were provided uncurated, with the amount varying by source and participant.

TCRbeta CDR3 regions were amplified from genomic DNA by means of the immunoSEQ Assay, a bias-controlled multiplex PCR. In the authors' own workflow: Nucleated cell counts per sample were estimated from amplification of reference gene primers within the assay. Sequence reads were collapsed and filtered to measure the absolute abundance of every unique TCRbeta CDR3 rearrangement. Productive Simpson clonality was computed per sample as the square root of Simpson's diversity index over productive rearrangements. The immuneACCESS repertoire file appears here via TCRdb, limited to in-frame rearrangements. These files lack a portion of the clones; in checked studies, under half of the deficit traces to unresolved V genes, and the cause of the others is not known. V, J and clone size reflect that table, while D and trimming were determined from the DNA. The sample table holds 80,000 to 95,000 clones, of which over 70% were seen once. The ten largest clones capture around 4% of the sample.

Collaborating institutions collected whole blood in K2EDTA tubes following their own protocols. For TCRbeta analysis, collaborator samples were shipped as frozen whole blood, as isolated PBMCs, or as DNA extracted from either sample type. For CDR1 and CDR2, the germline V gene (reference sequence) lists LNHNV and YYDKDF. Spanning cysteine to phenylalanine, the CDR3 consists of 14 amino acids. The sequence is cut down to CDR3 DNA, 42 bases in frame from base 1. The junction carries 13 bases between V and J, which are trimmed by 5 bases and 3 bases respectively. This TCR came from a woman between 45 and 60 years old with acute or convalescent COVID-19. In this chain, TRBV15 is recombined with TRBJ1-1; the D gene is perhaps TRBD1, on 6 matching bases. Sequenced material: peripheral blood. At the DNA level, the sequence is TGTGCCACCAGCGGTCAGGGGAAAGACACTGAAGCTTTCTTT. Protein translation: CATSGQGKDTEAFF.